This TCR beta chain was documented in a study of CD8+ T cells in alopecia areata. Broader study findings: Alopecia totalis/universalis scalp especially showed more expanded CD8+ clones than normal scalp.

This clone qualifies as medium-sized. Its antigen is not known. Samples from alopecia areata patients were lesional scalp punch biopsies and peripheral blood. It was cDNA, reverse transcribed from extracted RNA, that served as the sequencing template. The table came from immunoSEQ multiplex PCR; TCRdb's copy has only in-frame clones and leaves some out. This sample yields some 200,000 clones, of which 59% are seen a single time; 14% to 15% belongs to the top ten. Unmatched junction bases numbered 9, after V lost 8 bases and J lost 8 bases. Per the germline V gene, CDR1 is ENHRY and CDR2 is SYGVKD. The CDR3 runs to 13 residues.

The source was CD4+ T cells sorted from blood, collected at week 0. The gene calls are TRBV10-3 and TRBJ2-1; 7 bases align to TRBD2. This receptor was identified in a human donor with alopecia areata. The CDR3 DNA reads TGTGCCATCCGGAGGCAGGCGGGGGATGAGCAGTTCTTC. Its translation is CAIRRQAGDEQFF.